What follows are 16 T cell receptor beta chains derived from one specimen sequenced in a study of blood T cells in healthy people across ages. It was with a sample-barcoded 5' primer and a J-beta primer mix that a second PCR of roughly 7 to 12 cycles was run. TCRdb called the 5' RACE reads again in MiXCR, with one record for every CDR3 protein. The table includes roughly 1.5 million distinct CDR3 sequences, about 42% detected once. Sequencing was done on a sample of blood. The receptor source for this set is a woman between 18 and 29 years old in good health.

V is TRBV29-1 and J is TRBJ2-3; D perhaps matches TRBD2 (5 bases). This CDR3 has 15 amino acids. CDR1 is SQVTM, CDR2 ANQGSEA, per germline. Trimming removed 3 bases at V and 1 base at J, with 14 bases between. DNA of the CDR3: TGCAGCGTTGATATGAGGGCTAGGGGCACAGATACGCAGTATTTT. Translating it yields CSVDMRARGTDTQYF.

This clonotype appeared a few times. The chain has TRBV20-1 and TRBJ2-5; TRBD1 matches at 8 bases. This CDR3 has 17 amino acids. Germline trimming cut 4 bases from V and 4 bases from J; bases unmatched to any gene: 17. Germline CDR1 DFQATT, CDR2 SNEGSKA (reference sequence). The CDR3 is CSATPKKGRGPRETQYF. CDR3 coding DNA: TGCAGTGCTACCCCAAAGAAGGGCAGGGGGCCTCGAGAGACCCAGTACTTC.

The chain combines TRBV20-1 with TRBJ1-6, with D possibly being TRBD1 (6 bases). The CDR3 contains 15 residues. From germline, CDR1 is DFQATT and CDR2 SNEGSKA (reference sequence). Deletions cut 2 bases from V and 7 bases from J, with 15 bases between. The CDR3 bases are TGCAGTGCTAGAAAGCCCACAGGGTTCAATTCACCCCTCCACTTT. It yields the protein CSARKPTGFNSPLHF.

The chain has TRBV27 and TRBJ2-7; TRBD1 matches 8 bases. The CDR3 is 13 residues long. V shed 6 bases and J 3 bases; nucleotides not matched to a gene: 4. Germline CDR1 and CDR2: MNHEY and SMNVEV (reference sequence). CDR3 sequence: CASRFGQGYEQYF. The CDR3 nucleotides read TGTGCCAGCAGGTTCGGACAGGGCTACGAGCAGTACTTC.

The chain employs TRBV7-6 and TRBJ2-4; TRBD2 matches 11 bases. The J call may be wrong; the DNA end is better matched by TRBJ2-7. Germline V CDR1 and CDR2: SGHVS, FNYEAQ. The CDR3 spans 18 residues. The CDR3: CASSPQGLAGGRSYEQYF. The CDR3 DNA sequence: TGTGCCAGCAGCCCTCAAGGGCTAGCGGGAGGCCGCTCCTACGAGCAGTACTTC.

The CDR3 DNA is TGTGCCAGCAGCTCATCCGACAAGGGCACCGGGGAGCTGTTTTTT. Translated, it gives CASSSSDKGTGELFF. J is TRBJ2-2 and V is TRBV11-2; D is unresolved. The germline V gene encodes CDR1 SGHAT and CDR2 FQNNGV. The CDR3 is 15 residues long. The germline V and J ends were trimmed by 4 bases and 4 bases, with 13 bases remaining between them.

The chain joins TRBV30 to TRBJ1-2, with D possibly TRBD1 on 5 matching bases. The length of the CDR3 is 16 residues. Germline assignment: CDR1 GTSNPN and CDR2 SVGIG (reference sequence). Trimming pared 0 bases from V and 5 bases from J, leaving 19 bases between. Written as DNA, the CDR3 is TGTGCCTGGAGTGTCATCCTCCGGGACCGAACTTATGGCTACACCTTC. Translating gives CAWSVILRDRTYGYTF.

Details on this clonotype: A much larger clone is a single base away; this may be a read error. The V and J genes are TRBV29-1 and TRBJ2-5; tentatively, D is TRBD1 (6 bases). Germline V CDR1 and CDR2: SQVTM, ANQGSEA. The CDR3 consists of 11 residues. Trimming shortened V by 4 bases and J by 11 bases, and 14 bases separated the two germline ends. Here the CDR3 DNA reads TGCAGCGTTGGTCGGGACAATGAGCAGTACTTC. Its translation is CSVGRDNEQYF.

This clonotype was seen a handful of times. The rearrangement joins TRBV29-1 to TRBJ2-5, with D possibly TRBD1 on 6 matching bases. From germline, CDR1 is SQVTM and CDR2 ANQGSEA. V dropped 8 bases and J dropped 11 bases, with 24 bases sitting between them. The CDR3 covers 13 residues. CDR3 DNA: TGCAGCACGAGAGGGGGTCAGAACAATGAGCAGTACTTC. Translated: CSTRGGQNNEQYF.

The V call is TRBV15, the J call TRBJ2-5, with a weak D call TRBD2 (5 bases). V lost 5 bases to trimming and J lost 11 bases, with 24 bases between them. The CDR3 runs to 15 residues. Germline CDR1 is LNHNV and CDR2 is YYDKDF (reference sequence). The chain's CDR3 is CATSPPRGTYNEQYF. CDR3 in DNA: TGTGCCACCAGCCCTCCCCGGGGAACCTACAATGAGCAGTACTTC.

This clonotype was observed a handful of times. CDR3 in amino acids: CASSSGTLNQPQHF. In DNA, the CDR3 is TGTGCCAGCAGTTCCGGGACCCTTAATCAGCCCCAGCATTTT. The chain has TRBV12-3 or TRBV12-4 and TRBJ1-5; D may be TRBD1 (5 bases). CDR3 size: 14 residues. The V and J ends lost 4 bases and 4 bases respectively, with 11 bases between them.

The chain links TRBV20-1 to TRBJ1-5; tentatively, D is TRBD1 (5 bases). The CDR3 is 14 amino acids. CDR1 DFQATT and CDR2 SNEGSKA come from the germline V gene (reference sequence). Trimming cost V 3 bases and J 4 bases, with 13 bases left between them. The CDR3 protein is CSARAQGRNQPQHF. Here the CDR3 DNA reads TGCAGTGCTAGGGCCCAGGGTAGAAATCAGCCCCAGCATTTT.

The chain joins TRBV6-6 to TRBJ1-1; a weak D match, TRBD1 (5 bases). This CDR3 contains 14 residues. V was cut by 0 bases and J by 8 bases, with 13 bases left in between. The germline V gene encodes CDR1 MNHNY and CDR2 SVGAGI (reference sequence). The CDR3 loop is CASSYSSGGPEAFF. The DNA of the CDR3 is TGTGCCAGCAGTTACTCGAGCGGGGGACCAGAAGCTTTCTTT.

This chain links TRBV12-3 or TRBV12-4 with TRBJ2-7; weak D call: TRBD1 (6 bases). The CDR3 contains 13 residues. V was clipped by 2 bases and J by 5 bases, with 10 bases between them. In DNA form, the CDR3 reads TGTGCCAGCAGTTTAACAGGGCCCGACGAGCAGTACTTC. The encoded protein is CASSLTGPDEQYF.

This clonotype appeared a few times. The CDR3 spells CASSSRGGSSNSPLHF. The CDR3 DNA reads TGTGCCAGCAGCTCAAGGGGAGGCAGTAGCAATTCACCCCTCCACTTT. The rearrangement uses TRBV12-3 or TRBV12-4 and TRBJ1-6; D is perhaps TRBD1 (5 bases). The CDR3 totals 16 residues. V was shortened by 6 bases and J by 7 bases, with 19 bases between the two germline ends.

The chain employs TRBV6-5 and TRBJ2-7; D perhaps matches TRBD1 (6 bases). V was shortened by 6 bases and J by 6 bases, with 15 bases between the two germline ends. The CDR3 length is 13 residues. Germline loops: CDR1 MNHEY, CDR2 SVGAGI. The CDR3 region has the DNA TGTGCCAGCAGGGACAGCAGAGGGTTCGAGCAGTACTTC. Translation: CASRDSRGFEQYF.